This is a list of T cell receptor beta chains from one sample in a study of blood T cell repertoires in COVID-19. Clones were sequenced by immunoSEQ multiplex PCR, and TCRdb holds only the in-frame ones, with some missing. Among approximately 300,000 clones listed, 85% to 90% were seen once. The source material was peripheral blood. These TCRs come from a woman between 40 and 55 years old with acute or convalescent COVID-19. Both conserved end residues are part of each CDR3. A D gene is named only where the DNA matches it firmly. The listing skips clone size in some rows; elsewhere it reads once, few, many or a size class.

len,abundance,v_gene,d_gene,j_gene,CDR3nt,CDR3aa
15,.,TRBV6-4,TRBD2,TRBJ2-3,TGTGCCAGCAGTCCTAGCGGGGGGGGAAGAGATACGCAGTATTTT,CASSPSGGGRDTQYF
14,.,TRBV25-1,.,TRBJ1-1,TGTGCCAGCAGTGAAACAGGGAGGAACACTGAAGCTTTCTTT,CASSETGRNTEAFF
14,.,TRBV5-4,.,TRBJ2-3,TGTGCCAGCAGAGGAGCAGTCAGCACAGATACGCAGTATTTT,CASRGAVSTDTQYF
14,.,TRBV24-1,TRBD1,TRBJ1-5,TGTGCCACCAGTGAAGGGGGCACAAATCAGCCCCAGCATTTT,CATSEGGTNQPQHF
13,.,TRBV9,.,TRBJ2-4,TGTGCCAGCAGCGTAGGAGATTTGGGGGAGGAGTACTTC,CASSVGDLGEEYF
18,.,TRBV19,.,TRBJ1-2,TGTGCCAGTACCATTCACGGGGGGCGACTCCTCGCTAACTATGGCTACACCTTC,CASTIHGGRLLANYGYTF
15,.,TRBV27,.,TRBJ1-5,TGTGCCAGCAGTTTAAGGCAGGGTAGCAATCAGCCCCAGCATTTT,CASSLRQGSNQPQHF
14,.,TRBV5-1,TRBD2,TRBJ2-3,TGCGCCAGCAGAATCGGGACTAGTTCTGATACGCAGTATTTT,CASRIGTSSDTQYF
16,.,TRBV6-6,.,TRBJ1-2,TGTGCCAGCAGTGCATCGATACAGACCCCTATGAATGGCTACACCTTC,CASSASIQTPMNGYTF
14,.,TRBV19,.,TRBJ1-6,TGTGCCACCGGGGTTGGTGGCGGAAATTCACCCCTCCACTTT,CATGVGGGNSPLHF
15,.,TRBV5-4,.,TRBJ1-2,TGTGCCAGCAGCTTAGGCCTGGGGGGGACCGGCGGCTACACCTTC,CASSLGLGGTGGYTF
13,.,TRBV19,TRBD1,TRBJ2-1,TGTGCCAGTAAGGGACAGGGATACAATGAGCAGTTCTTC,CASKGQGYNEQFF
18,.,TRBV9,TRBD2,TRBJ2-3,TGTGCCAGCAGCGGTTGGGGTTCAGCGGGGGAGCACAGGGATACGCAGTATTTT,CASSGWGSAGEHRDTQYF
15,few,TRBV5-4,.,TRBJ1-1,TGTGCCAGCAGGAAAGGGGACAACATGAACACTGAAGCTTTCTTT,CASRKGDNMNTEAFF
15,.,TRBV25-1,.,TRBJ1-4,TGTGCCAGCAGTGAGTACAGGGCGGCTAATGAAAAACTGTTTTTT,CASSEYRAANEKLFF